This entry features one T cell receptor (beta chain) sequence. Antigen unknown. According to the study, genomic DNA was the template for TCR beta VDJ and CDR3 profiling. TCRdb passed the reads through MiXCR, listing each CDR3 protein once. Among about 190,000 distinct CDR3 sequences listed, 50% to 55% were seen once. The data stem from a study of CD8+CD57+ T cells in acquired aplastic anemia. Overall study: Sorted CD4+ plus CD8+ cells gave DNA averaging around 3 ug. Findings and limits, study-wide: There were fewer than 35 CD8+ CDR3 sequences that occurred in both patients and controls. Statistical testing detected no significant gap in CD8+ Simpson's diversity between patients and controls.

CDR3 length: 15 residues. Germline V gene sequence: CDR1 KGHDR, CDR2 SFDVKD. The V gene end was trimmed by 4 bases and the J gene end by 5 bases; junction bases not matched to a gene: 6. Sequenced input: sorted CD4+, CD8+, or CD8+CD57+ T cells (not recorded which) from PBMCs. This TCR was recovered from a human donor in good health, serving as a control. The V and J genes are TRBV24-1 and TRBJ2-3, with 9 bases lining up with TRBD2. The CDR3 loop is CATSEPSAGGDTQYF. The CDR3 coding sequence is TGTGCCACCAGTGAACCCTCAGCGGGGGGAGATACGCAGTATTTT.